Below, 14 T cell receptor beta chains from the same sample are listed, as sequenced in a study of blood T cell repertoires in COVID-19. Assay used: immunoSEQ multiplex PCR; TCRdb lists only in-frame clones, some missing. The data contain approximately 150,000 clones, around four fifths of them seen just once; the ten biggest clones take up 4.5% to 5.5%. Sample: peripheral blood. Receptor source: a human donor in a cohort sampled during active COVID-19.

This rearrangement joins TRBV28 to TRBJ1-5, with 8 bases aligning to TRBD1. The CDR3 loop spans 16 amino acids. Germline CDR1 is MDHEN and CDR2 is SYDVKM. V gave up 6 bases and J gave up 1 base; unmatched junction bases: 8. The CDR3 nucleotides are TGTGCCAGCAGCCCGCAGGGGGCTTTAAGCAATCAGCCCCAGCATTTT. Translated: CASSPQGALSNQPQHF.

The CDR3 sequence is CASSLGQSTDTQYF. The DNA for the CDR3 is TGTGCCAGCAGCTTAGGGCAGTCCACAGATACGCAGTATTTT. The V gene is TRBV7-2, the J gene TRBJ2-3; no clear D. V dropped 1 base and J dropped 2 bases, with 7 bases sitting between them. The CDR3 loop spans 14 amino acids. In germline, CDR1 is SGHTA, CDR2 FQGNSA.

This clone was picked up one time. The genes are TRBV29-1 and TRBJ2-5; the D gene is possibly TRBD2 (6 bases). CDR1 and CDR2 (germline): SQVTM, ANQGSEA. Trimming cost V 7 bases and J 2 bases, with 8 bases left between them. This CDR3 is built from 11 residues. CDR3 loop: CSGGTQETQYF. For the CDR3, the DNA is TGCAGCGGTGGGACTCAAGAGACCCAGTACTTC. The variable domain in full, completed from reference TRBV29-1 and TRBJ2-5, reads SAVISQKPSRDICQRGTSLTIQCQVDSQVTMMFWYRQQPGQSLTLIATANQGSEATYESGFVIDKFPISRPNLTFSTLTVSNMSPEDSSIYLCSGGTQETQYFGPGTRLLVL.

The chain joins TRBV29-1 to TRBJ2-1, with a weak D call TRBD1 (6 bases). V was clipped by 3 bases and J by 5 bases, with 14 bases between them. The length of the CDR3 is 14 residues. CDR1 is SQVTM, CDR2 ANQGSEA, per germline. The CDR3 DNA sequence: TGCAGCGTTGAGTCTGAGGGGGAGCACAATGAGCAGTTCTTC. It encodes CSVESEGEHNEQFF.

The genes are TRBV2 and TRBJ1-1; D is possibly TRBD1 (5 bases). This CDR3 region has 15 residues. Trimming removed 6 bases at V and 7 bases at J, with 21 bases between. CDR1 is SNHLY and CDR2 is FYNNEI in the germline V gene. The CDR3 region has the DNA TGTGCCAGCAGACCCCCGCAGGGAGGGGTTAATGAAGCTTTCTTT. Translating gives CASRPPQGGVNEAFF.

This rearrangement joins TRBV3-1 (or the pseudogene TRBV3-2) to TRBJ1-2; 7 nucleotides match TRBD1. The CDR3 is 19 amino acids. Germline V gene lookup returns CDR1 LGHDT and CDR2 YNNKEL (reference sequence). V lost 3 bases, J lost 0 bases, and 16 bases stayed unmatched. The CDR3 region is CASSQAFVKGGRSNYGYTF. CDR3 nucleotides: TGTGCCAGCAGCCAGGCTTTTGTGAAAGGGGGCAGGTCTAACTATGGCTACACCTTC.

The chain recombines TRBV3-1 (or the pseudogene TRBV3-2) with TRBJ1-1; TRBD1 matches 8 bases. The junction had 8 bases not matched to a gene; V was cut back by 1 base and J by 1 base. CDR3 length: 17 residues. Germline values: CDR1 LGHDT, CDR2 YNNKEL (reference sequence). This chain's CDR3 is CASSQVTQGGKNTEAFF. The CDR3 DNA is TGTGCCAGCAGCCAAGTTACACAGGGGGGGAAGAACACTGAAGCTTTCTTT.

The rearrangement uses TRBV5-1 and TRBJ2-3, with 7 positions matching TRBD1. The CDR3 has 15 residues. Per the germline V gene, CDR1 is SGHRS and CDR2 is YFSETQ. The V and J ends lost 0 bases and 4 bases, in that order; junction bases with no gene match: 5. DNA for the CDR3: TGCGCCAGCAGCTTGGAGGTTACAGGGGCAGATACGCAGTATTTT. Translating it yields CASSLEVTGADTQYF.

The chain has TRBV5-6 and TRBJ1-2; D is perhaps TRBD1 (6 bases). The length of the CDR3 is 13 residues. Trimming removed 0 bases from V and 8 bases from J, with 11 bases in between. Germline CDR1 and CDR2: SGHDT and YYEEEE. The CDR3 nucleotides are TGTGCCAGCAGCTTGGAAGGGGGACGGGGCTACACCTTC. Encoded protein: CASSLEGGRGYTF.

The chain has TRBV6-1 and TRBJ1-5, with a tentative D call TRBD1 (6 bases). V was pared by 3 bases and J by 2 bases, with 20 bases between. CDR3 length: 18 amino acids. The germline gives CDR1 MNHNS, CDR2 SASEGT. CDR3 coding DNA: TGTGCCAGCAGTGATTGGGGTATTAACAGGGCTCGCAATCAGCCCCAGCATTTT. This codes for CASSDWGINRARNQPQHF.

This clone was recorded once. The J gene is TRBJ2-7, the V gene TRBV10-2, with TRBD1 as a possible D gene (5 bases). Trimming cost V 1 base and J 7 bases, with 8 bases left between them. This CDR3 spans 12 amino acids. Germline assignment: CDR1 WSHSY and CDR2 SAAADI. CDR3: CASSEYPGEQYV. As DNA, the CDR3 is TGCGCCAGCAGTGAGTATCCAGGGGAGCAGTACGTC.

The chain uses TRBV19 and TRBJ2-7; 10 nucleotides line up with TRBD1. The trim removed 5 bases at V and 0 bases at J, leaving 7 bases unmatched. The length of the CDR3 is 16 residues. Germline values: CDR1 LNHDA, CDR2 SQIVND (reference sequence). The CDR3 spells CASSERTGGHSYEQYF. CDR3 DNA sequence: TGTGCCAGTAGTGAAAGGACAGGGGGACACTCCTACGAGCAGTACTTC.

The chain employs TRBV24-1 and TRBJ2-1; a possible D gene is TRBD2 (6 bases). This CDR3 is built from 16 residues. V gave up 2 bases and J gave up 0 bases, with 10 bases separating them. CDR1 KGHDR and CDR2 SFDVKD come from the germline V gene. In nucleotides, the CDR3 is TGTGCCACCAGTGATTCTTTCGGGAGCTCCTACAATGAGCAGTTCTTC. It specifies CATSDSFGSSYNEQFF.

The chain carries TRBV19 and TRBJ1-1, with D maybe TRBD1 (5 bases). Germline loops: CDR1 LNHDA, CDR2 SQIVND (reference sequence). Trimming removed 5 bases from V and 8 bases from J, with 18 bases in between. The CDR3 loop spans 14 amino acids. Here the CDR3 DNA reads TGTGCCAGTAGTGCGGACATAAGACGCTTCGAAGCTTTCTTT. Its translation: CASSADIRRFEAFF.